What follows are 5 T cell receptor beta chains derived from one specimen sequenced in a study of T cells in Graves' hyperthyroidism and ophthalmopathy. Amplification of TCR beta CDR3 regions used RNA as the template. In the first-round RT-PCR of the TCR CDR3, the HTBI primer set was used. TCRdb reprocessed the multiplex PCR reads via MiXCR and lists one record per CDR3 protein. The data show 650,000 to 700,000 distinct CDR3 sequences, 15% to 20% seen once. What was sequenced was blood. Receptor source: a man between 45 and 60 years old with Graves' hyperthyroidism.

This clonotype was seen many times. The chain has TRBV6-1 and TRBJ2-5, with 7 bases that match TRBD1. With 3 bases clipped from V and 1 base from J, the junction kept 5 bases outside the gene matches. Germline V gives CDR1 MNHNS, CDR2 SASEGT. The CDR3 loop spans 15 amino acids. CDR3 in amino acids: CASSDWGTAQETQYF. CDR3 sequence (DNA): TGTGCCAGCAGTGACTGGGGGACAGCCCAAGAGACCCAGTACTTC.

This chain uses TRBV18 with TRBJ2-1, with D hard to call. V was pared by 1 base and J by 7 bases, with 11 bases between. CDR3 length: 14 amino acids. Germline CDR1 and CDR2: KGHSH and LQKENI. The CDR3 nucleotides read TGTGCCAGCTCACCACGGCAGGTGGGGAATGAGCAGTTCTTC. Encoded protein: CASSPRQVGNEQFF.

The gene calls are TRBV9 and TRBJ1-2; tentative D call: TRBD1 (6 bases). The CDR3 contains 13 residues. Germline V lookup: CDR1 SGDLS, CDR2 YYNGEE. Trimming took off 4 bases at V and 7 bases at J, with 14 bases between the two ends. The CDR3 region is CASSYQGFGGYTF. CDR3 nucleotides: TGTGCCAGCAGCTACCAGGGGTTCGGTGGCTACACCTTC.

This clonotype was counted ten times or more. The chain links TRBV12-3 or TRBV12-4 to TRBJ2-2; tentatively, D is TRBD2 (6 bases). Trimming cost V 6 bases and J 0 bases, with 8 bases left between them. This CDR3 region has 14 residues. DNA for the CDR3: TGTGCCAGCAGGAGGGACTCGAACACCGGGGAGCTGTTTTTT. The encoded protein is CASRRDSNTGELFF.

This clonotype was counted between two and nine times. The J gene is TRBJ2-6, the V gene TRBV28; weak D call: TRBD2 (6 bases). The CDR3 contains 18 residues. Trimming stripped 3 bases from V and 3 bases from J, with 18 bases between. Germline CDR1 reads MDHEN; CDR2 reads SYDVKM. Here the CDR3 reads CASSFLRELMSGANVLTF. The CDR3 nucleotides are TGTGCCAGCAGTTTCTTGCGGGAACTTATGAGTGGGGCCAACGTCCTGACTTTC.